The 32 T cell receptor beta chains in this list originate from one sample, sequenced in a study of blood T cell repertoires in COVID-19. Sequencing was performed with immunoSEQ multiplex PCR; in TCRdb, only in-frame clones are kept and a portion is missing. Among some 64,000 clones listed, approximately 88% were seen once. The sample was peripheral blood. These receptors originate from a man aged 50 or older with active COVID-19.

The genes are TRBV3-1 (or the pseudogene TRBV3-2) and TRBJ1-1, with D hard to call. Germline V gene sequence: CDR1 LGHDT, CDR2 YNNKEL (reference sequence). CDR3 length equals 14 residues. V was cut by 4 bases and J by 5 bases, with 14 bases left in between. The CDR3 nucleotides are TGTGCCAGCAGCCGGGCCTTGGGGAGGACTGAAGCTTTCTTT. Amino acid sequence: CASSRALGRTEAFF.

The CDR3 spells CASSYSRQTEAFF. CDR3 nucleotides: TGTGCCAGCAGTTACTCGAGACAAACTGAAGCTTTCTTT. This sequence joins TRBV6-2 or TRBV6-3 and TRBJ1-1; D ambiguous. The CDR3 extends over 13 amino acids. The V and J ends lost 0 bases and 5 bases respectively, with 7 bases between them. In germline, CDR1 is MNHEY, CDR2 SVGEGT.

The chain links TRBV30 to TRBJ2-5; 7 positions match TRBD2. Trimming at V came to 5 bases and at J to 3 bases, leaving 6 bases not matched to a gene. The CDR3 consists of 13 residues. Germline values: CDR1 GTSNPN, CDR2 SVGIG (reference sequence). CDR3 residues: CAWDPRGEETQYF. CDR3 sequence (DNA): TGTGCCTGGGACCCCCGGGGGGAAGAGACCCAGTACTTC.

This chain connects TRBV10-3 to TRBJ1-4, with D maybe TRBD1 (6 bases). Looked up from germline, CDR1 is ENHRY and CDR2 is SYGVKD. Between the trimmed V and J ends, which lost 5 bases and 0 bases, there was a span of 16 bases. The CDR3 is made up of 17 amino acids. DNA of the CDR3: TGTGCCATCAGTCCGACTATGGGGGCTTCAACTAATGAAAAACTGTTTTTT. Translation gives CAISPTMGASTNEKLFF.

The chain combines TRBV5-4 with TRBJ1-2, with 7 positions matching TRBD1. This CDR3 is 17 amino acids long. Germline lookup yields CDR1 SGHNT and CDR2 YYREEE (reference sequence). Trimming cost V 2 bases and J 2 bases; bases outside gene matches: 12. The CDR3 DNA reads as TGTGCCAGCAGCTTCGGGGACAGCTTCGTTCTCAACTATGGCTACACCTTC. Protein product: CASSFGDSFVLNYGYTF.

The CDR3 region is CASSLRSGAQTVETQYF. In nucleotides, the CDR3 is TGTGCCAGCAGCTTAAGATCTGGGGCTCAAACGGTGGAGACCCAGTACTTC. The rearrangement joins TRBV7-9 to TRBJ2-5; the D gene is possibly TRBD1 (5 bases). Germline CDR1 is SEHNR and CDR2 is FQNEAQ (reference sequence). Trimming left V 2 bases short and J 5 bases short, with 21 bases between. This CDR3 has 17 residues.

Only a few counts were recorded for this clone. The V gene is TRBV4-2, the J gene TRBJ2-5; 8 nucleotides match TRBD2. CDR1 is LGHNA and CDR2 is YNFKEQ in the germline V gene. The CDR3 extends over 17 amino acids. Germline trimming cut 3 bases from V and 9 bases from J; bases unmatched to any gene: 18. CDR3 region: CASSHGGVAGGLLPQYF. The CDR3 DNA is TGTGCCAGCAGCCATGGAGGTGTGGCGGGGGGACTTTTGCCCCAGTACTTC.

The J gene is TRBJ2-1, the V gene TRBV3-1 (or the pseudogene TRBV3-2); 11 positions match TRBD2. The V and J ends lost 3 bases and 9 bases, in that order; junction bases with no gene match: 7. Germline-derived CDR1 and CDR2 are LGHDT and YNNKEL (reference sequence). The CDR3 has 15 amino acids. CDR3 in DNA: TGTGCCAGCAGCCAGACTAGCGGGGCCAAGGGTGAGCAGTTCTTC. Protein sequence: CASSQTSGAKGEQFF.

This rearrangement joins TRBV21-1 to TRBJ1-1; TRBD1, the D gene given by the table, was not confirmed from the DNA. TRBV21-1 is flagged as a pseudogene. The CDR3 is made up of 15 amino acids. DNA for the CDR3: TGTGCCAGCAGTACTCGAGGACAGGGAAACACTGAAGCTTTCTTT. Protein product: CASSTRGQGNTEAFF.

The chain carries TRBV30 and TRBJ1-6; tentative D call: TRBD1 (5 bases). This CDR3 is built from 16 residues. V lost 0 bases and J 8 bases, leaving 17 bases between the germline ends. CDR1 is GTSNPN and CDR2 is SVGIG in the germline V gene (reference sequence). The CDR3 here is CAWSVQVGLEYSPLHF. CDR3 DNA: TGTGCCTGGAGTGTACAAGTGGGACTTGAGTATTCACCCCTCCACTTT.

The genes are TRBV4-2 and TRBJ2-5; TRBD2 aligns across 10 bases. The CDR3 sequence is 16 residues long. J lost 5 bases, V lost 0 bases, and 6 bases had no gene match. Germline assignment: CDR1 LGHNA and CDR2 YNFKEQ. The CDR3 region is CASSQERAGGRETQYF. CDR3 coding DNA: TGTGCCAGCAGCCAAGAAAGAGCGGGGGGGCGGGAGACCCAGTACTTC.

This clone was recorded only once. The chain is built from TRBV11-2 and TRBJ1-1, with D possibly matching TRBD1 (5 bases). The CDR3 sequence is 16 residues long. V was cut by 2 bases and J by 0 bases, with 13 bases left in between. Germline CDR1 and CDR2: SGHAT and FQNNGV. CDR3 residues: CASSLRPGYMNTEAFF. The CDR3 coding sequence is TGTGCCAGCAGCTTAAGGCCAGGGTACATGAACACTGAAGCTTTCTTT.

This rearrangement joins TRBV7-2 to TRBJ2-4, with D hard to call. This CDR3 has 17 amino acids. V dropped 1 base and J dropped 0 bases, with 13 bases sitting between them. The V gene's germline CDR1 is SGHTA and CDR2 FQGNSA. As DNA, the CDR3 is TGTGCCAGCAGCTTAGTTTTGGGCCCCATAGCCAAAAACATTCAGTACTTC. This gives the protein CASSLVLGPIAKNIQYF.

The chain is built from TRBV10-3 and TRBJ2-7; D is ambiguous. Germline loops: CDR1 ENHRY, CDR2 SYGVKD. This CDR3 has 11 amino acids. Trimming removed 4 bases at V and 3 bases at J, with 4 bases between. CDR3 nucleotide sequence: TGTGCCATCAGTGTCGGCTACGAGCAGTACTTC. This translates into CAISVGYEQYF.

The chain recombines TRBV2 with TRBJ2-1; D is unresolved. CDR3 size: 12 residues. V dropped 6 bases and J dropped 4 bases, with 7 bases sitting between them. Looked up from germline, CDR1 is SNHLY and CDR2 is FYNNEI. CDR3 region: CASSPRYNEQFF. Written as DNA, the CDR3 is TGTGCCAGCAGCCCCCGGTACAATGAGCAGTTCTTC.

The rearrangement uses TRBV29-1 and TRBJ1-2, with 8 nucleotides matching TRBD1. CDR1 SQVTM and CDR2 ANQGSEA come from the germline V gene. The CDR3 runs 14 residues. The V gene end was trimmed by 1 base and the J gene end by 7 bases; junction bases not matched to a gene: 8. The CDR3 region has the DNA TGCAGCGTTGAAGTTGGGTCAGGGGGCGGTGGCTACACCTTC. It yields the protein CSVEVGSGGGGYTF.

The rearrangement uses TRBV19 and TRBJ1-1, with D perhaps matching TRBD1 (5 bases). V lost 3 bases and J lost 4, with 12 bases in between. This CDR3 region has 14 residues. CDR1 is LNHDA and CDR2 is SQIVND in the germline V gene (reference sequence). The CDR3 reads CASSMVGVGTEAFF. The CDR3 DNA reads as TGTGCCAGTAGTATGGTAGGGGTCGGCACTGAAGCTTTCTTT.

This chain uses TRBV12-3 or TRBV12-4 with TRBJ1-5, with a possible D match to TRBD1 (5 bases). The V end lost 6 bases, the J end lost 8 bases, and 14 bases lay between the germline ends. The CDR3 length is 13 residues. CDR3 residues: CASSIHRGKPQHF. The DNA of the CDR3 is TGTGCCAGCAGCATACATAGGGGTAAGCCCCAGCATTTT.

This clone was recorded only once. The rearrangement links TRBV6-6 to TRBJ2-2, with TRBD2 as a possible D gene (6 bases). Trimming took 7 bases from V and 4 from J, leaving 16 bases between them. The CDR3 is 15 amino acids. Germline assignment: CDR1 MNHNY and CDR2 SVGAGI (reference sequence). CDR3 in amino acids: CASTERVGGTGELFF. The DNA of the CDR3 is TGTGCCAGCACCGAAAGAGTCGGGGGCACCGGGGAGCTGTTTTTT.

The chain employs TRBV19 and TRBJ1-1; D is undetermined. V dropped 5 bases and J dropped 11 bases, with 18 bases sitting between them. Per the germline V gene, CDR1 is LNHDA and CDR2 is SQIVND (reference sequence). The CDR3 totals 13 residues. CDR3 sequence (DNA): TGTGCCAGTAGTCCGTCGCGGGGTCGGTCTGCTTTCTTT. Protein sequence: CASSPSRGRSAFF.

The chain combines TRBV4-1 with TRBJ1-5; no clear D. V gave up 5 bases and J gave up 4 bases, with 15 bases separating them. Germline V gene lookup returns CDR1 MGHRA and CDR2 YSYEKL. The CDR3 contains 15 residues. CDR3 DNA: TGCGCCAGCAGCAATGCTTTGAGCTATAATCAGCCCCAGCATTTT. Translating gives CASSNALSYNQPQHF.

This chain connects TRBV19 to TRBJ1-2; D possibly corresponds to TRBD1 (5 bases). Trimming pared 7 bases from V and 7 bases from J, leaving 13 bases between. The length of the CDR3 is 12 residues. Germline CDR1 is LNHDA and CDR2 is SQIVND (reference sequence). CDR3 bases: TGTGCCAGTACCCGGCAGGGAGGTGGCTACACCTTC. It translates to CASTRQGGGYTF. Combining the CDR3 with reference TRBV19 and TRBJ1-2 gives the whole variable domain DGGITQSPKYLFRKEGQNVTLSCEQNLNHDAMYWYRQDPGQGLRLIYYSQIVNDFQKGDIAEGYSVSREKKESFPLTVTSAQKNPTAFYLCASTRQGGGYTFGSGTRLTVV.

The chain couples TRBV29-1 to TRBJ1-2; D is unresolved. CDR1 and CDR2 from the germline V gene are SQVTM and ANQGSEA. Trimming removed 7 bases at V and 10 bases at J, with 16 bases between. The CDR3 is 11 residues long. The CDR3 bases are TGCAGCGCGCGGGATCCGGGAACCTACACCTTC. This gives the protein CSARDPGTYTF.

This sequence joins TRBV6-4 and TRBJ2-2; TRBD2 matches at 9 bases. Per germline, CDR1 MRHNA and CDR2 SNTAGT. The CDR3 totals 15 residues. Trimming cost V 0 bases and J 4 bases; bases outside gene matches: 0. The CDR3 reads CASSDSSGGTGELFF. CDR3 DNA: TGTGCCAGCAGTGACTCTAGCGGGGGCACCGGGGAGCTGTTTTTT.

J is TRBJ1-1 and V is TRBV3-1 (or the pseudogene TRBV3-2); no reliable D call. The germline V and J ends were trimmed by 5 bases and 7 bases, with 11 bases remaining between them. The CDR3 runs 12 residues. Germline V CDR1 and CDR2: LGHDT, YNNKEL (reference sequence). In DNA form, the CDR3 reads TGTGCCAGCAGCGCGCCGGGGAGTGAAGCTTTCTTT. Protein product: CASSAPGSEAFF.

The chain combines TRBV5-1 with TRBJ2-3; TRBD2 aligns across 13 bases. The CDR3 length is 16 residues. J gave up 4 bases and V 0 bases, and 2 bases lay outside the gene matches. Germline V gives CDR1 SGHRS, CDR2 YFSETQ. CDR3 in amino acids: CASSLATSGGADTQYF. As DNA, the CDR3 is TGCGCCAGCAGCTTGGCAACTAGCGGGGGGGCAGATACGCAGTATTTT.

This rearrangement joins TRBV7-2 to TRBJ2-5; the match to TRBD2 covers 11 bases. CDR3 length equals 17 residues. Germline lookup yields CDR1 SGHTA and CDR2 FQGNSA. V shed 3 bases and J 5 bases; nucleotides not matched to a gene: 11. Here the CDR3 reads CASSFSGGALARETQYF. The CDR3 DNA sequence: TGTGCCAGCAGCTTTAGCGGGGGGGCCTTAGCTAGGGAGACCCAGTACTTC.

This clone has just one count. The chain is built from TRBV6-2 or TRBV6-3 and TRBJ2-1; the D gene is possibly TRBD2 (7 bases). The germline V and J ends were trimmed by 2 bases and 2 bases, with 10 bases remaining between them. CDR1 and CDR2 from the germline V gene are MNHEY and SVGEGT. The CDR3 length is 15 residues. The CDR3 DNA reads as TGTGCCAGCAGTTACCTGGGGGGGCCCTACAATGAGCAGTTCTTC. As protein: CASSYLGGPYNEQFF.

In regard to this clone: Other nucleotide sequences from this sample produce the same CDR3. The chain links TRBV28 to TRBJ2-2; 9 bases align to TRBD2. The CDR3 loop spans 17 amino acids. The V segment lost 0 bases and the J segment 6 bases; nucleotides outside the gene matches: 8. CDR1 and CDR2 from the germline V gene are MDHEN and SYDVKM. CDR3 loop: CASSLWGLAGGPGELFF. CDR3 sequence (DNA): TGTGCCAGCAGTTTATGGGGACTCGCGGGGGGGCCCGGGGAGCTGTTTTTT.

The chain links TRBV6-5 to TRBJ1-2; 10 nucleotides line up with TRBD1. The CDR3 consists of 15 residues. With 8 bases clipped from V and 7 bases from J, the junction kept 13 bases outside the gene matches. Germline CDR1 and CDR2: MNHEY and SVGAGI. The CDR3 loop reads CASPSDRGASFGYTF. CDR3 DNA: TGTGCCAGCCCATCGGACAGGGGGGCTTCGTTTGGCTACACCTTC.

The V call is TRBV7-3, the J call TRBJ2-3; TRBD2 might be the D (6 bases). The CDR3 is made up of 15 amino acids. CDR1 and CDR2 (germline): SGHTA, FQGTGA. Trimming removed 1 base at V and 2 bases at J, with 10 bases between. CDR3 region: CASSLRRGTTDTQYF. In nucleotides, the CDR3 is TGTGCCAGCAGCTTAAGGCGGGGCACCACAGATACGCAGTATTTT.

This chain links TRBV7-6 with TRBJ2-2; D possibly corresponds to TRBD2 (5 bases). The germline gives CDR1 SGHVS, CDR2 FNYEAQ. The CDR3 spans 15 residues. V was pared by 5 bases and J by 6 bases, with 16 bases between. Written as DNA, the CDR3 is TGTGCCAGCAGCCAAACCGGGATATCAGCCGGGGAGCTGTTTTTT. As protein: CASSQTGISAGELFF.